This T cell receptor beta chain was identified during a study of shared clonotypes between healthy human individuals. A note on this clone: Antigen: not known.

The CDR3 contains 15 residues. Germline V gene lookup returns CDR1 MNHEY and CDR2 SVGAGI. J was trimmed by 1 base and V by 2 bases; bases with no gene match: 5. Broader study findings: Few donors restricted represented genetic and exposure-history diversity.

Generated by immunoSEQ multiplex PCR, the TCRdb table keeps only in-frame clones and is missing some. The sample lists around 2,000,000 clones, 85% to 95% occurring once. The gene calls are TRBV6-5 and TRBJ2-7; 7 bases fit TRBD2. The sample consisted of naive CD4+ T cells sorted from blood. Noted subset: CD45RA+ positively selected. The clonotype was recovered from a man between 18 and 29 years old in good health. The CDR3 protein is CASSYGGDGSYEQYF. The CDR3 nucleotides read TGTGCCAGCAGTTACGGGGGGGACGGGTCCTACGAGCAGTACTTC.